Presented here are 22 T cell receptor beta chains from one specimen sequenced in a study of Graves' ophthalmopathy and Graves' hyperthyroidism. CDR3 regions of TCR beta were amplified from RNA transcripts. RT-PCR was first run with HTBI primers, then multiplex PCR in a second round. TCRdb reprocessed the multiplex PCR reads with MiXCR, giving one entry per CDR3 protein. The sample holds about 700,000 distinct CDR3 sequences; roughly 40% are singletons and the top ten take roughly 45%. The sequenced sample was peripheral blood. The receptors stem from an adult man with Graves' ophthalmopathy.

The chain recombines TRBV29-1 with TRBJ1-2, with D unclear. V lost 7 bases, J lost 7 bases, and 22 bases lay in between. Germline assignment: CDR1 SQVTM and CDR2 ANQGSEA. The CDR3 is 14 residues long. The DNA for the CDR3 is TGCAGCGCCAGCAGTGAAGCAGGCTGGACTGGCTACACCTTC. Its translation is CSASSEAGWTGYTF.

The genes are TRBV2 and TRBJ1-2, with 9 bases lining up with TRBD1. This CDR3 is built from 14 residues. The V segment lost 5 bases and the J segment 4 bases; nucleotides outside the gene matches: 5. CDR1 is SNHLY and CDR2 is FYNNEI in the germline V gene. As DNA, the CDR3 is TGTGCCAGCAGTCCGACGGACAGGGGCTATGGCTACACCTTC. Encoded protein: CASSPTDRGYGYTF.

The chain carries TRBV2 and TRBJ2-2, with TRBD2 as a possible D gene (6 bases). The CDR3 is made up of 13 amino acids. V lost 5 bases to trimming and J lost 5 bases, with 9 bases between them. The germline V gene encodes CDR1 SNHLY and CDR2 FYNNEI. In nucleotides, the CDR3 is TGTGCCAGCAGTCCTGGACTAACCGGGGAGCTGTTTTTT. Protein product: CASSPGLTGELFF.

Regarding this clonotype: A much larger clonotype is one base distant, so this may be a read error. The chain uses TRBV14 and TRBJ1-2; D is unclear. Germline CDR1 and CDR2: SGHDN and FVKESK. The V end was cut by 1 base, the J end by 2 bases, with 5 bases between. The length of the CDR3 is 13 residues. The CDR3 protein is CASSQGPNYGYTF. In DNA form, the CDR3 reads TGTGCCAGCAGCCAAGGACCGAACTATGGCTACACCTTC.

The chain is built from TRBV20-1 and TRBJ1-1; 7 bases fit TRBD1. The V gene's germline CDR1 is DFQATT and CDR2 SNEGSKA (reference sequence). This CDR3 is 15 amino acids long. The V segment lost 0 bases and the J segment 2 bases; nucleotides outside the gene matches: 6. The chain's CDR3 is CSAREGGQINTEAFF. The CDR3 region has the DNA TGCAGTGCTAGAGAGGGGGGACAGATCAACACTGAAGCTTTCTTT.

CDR3 protein: CSASSGSSSPYGYTF. DNA of the CDR3: TGCAGTGCTAGTTCCGGGTCTTCTTCACCCTATGGCTACACCTTC. This rearrangement joins TRBV20-1 to TRBJ1-2; D uncertain. Germline assignment: CDR1 DFQATT and CDR2 SNEGSKA (reference sequence). V lost 3 bases and J lost 4, with 18 bases in between. CDR3 length: 15 amino acids.

As regards this clonotype: Sequence at one end of the junction differs from germline and may be a read error. The J gene is TRBJ1-5, the V gene TRBV7-7; 8 nucleotides align to TRBD1. The length of the CDR3 is 16 residues. Looked up from germline, CDR1 is SSHAT and CDR2 is FNYEAQ (reference sequence). CDR3 region: CASSLTGGSYNQPQHF. The DNA for the CDR3 is TGTGCTAGCAGCTTAACAGGGGGGTCCTACAATCAGCCCCAGCATTTT.

This clonotype was counted at least ten times. V is TRBV15 and J is TRBJ2-5, with TRBD1 matching 10 bases. There are 13 residues in the CDR3. V dropped 4 bases and J dropped 5; count of bases not matched to a gene: 1. Germline assignment: CDR1 LNHNV and CDR2 YYDKDF (reference sequence). Here the CDR3 reads CATSTDRGETQYF. CDR3 sequence (DNA): TGTGCCACCAGCACGGACAGGGGGGAGACCCAGTACTTC.

Only one count was recorded for this clonotype. One end of the junction is discordant with germline, which a read error may explain. This sequence joins TRBV10-3 and TRBJ1-6; the D is unclear. The CDR3 spans 15 residues. Germline assignment: CDR1 ENHRY and CDR2 SYGVKD. The CDR3 DNA reads as TGTGCCAGCAGTGAACCCCGTATTCGCGGTTCACCCCCCCACTTT. It encodes CASSEPRIRGSPPHF.

This clonotype appeared a few times. CDR3 sequence (DNA): TGTGCCAGCATCCAACAGGGCCCCCACTACGAGCAGTACTTC. Translation gives CASIQQGPHYEQYF. This chain connects TRBV28 to TRBJ2-7; tentatively, D is TRBD1 (6 bases). This CDR3 is 14 amino acids long. Germline V gene data show CDR1 as MDHEN and CDR2 as SYDVKM. The V gene lost 7 bases and the J gene lost 3 bases, with 16 bases spanning the gap. Together with reference TRBV28 and TRBJ2-7, the CDR3 gives the full variable domain: DVKVTQSSRYLVKRTGEKVFLECVQDMDHENMFWYRQDPGLGLRLIYFSYDVKMKEKGDIPEGYSVSREKKERFSLILESASTNQTSMYLCASIQQGPHYEQYFGPGTRLTVT.

This clonotype was seen at least ten times. This chain connects TRBV7-2 to TRBJ2-7; 7 bases align to TRBD2. The junction had 10 bases not matched to a gene; V was cut back by 0 bases and J by 2 bases. The length of the CDR3 is 17 residues. Looked up from germline, CDR1 is SGHTA and CDR2 is FQGNSA. The chain's CDR3 is CASSLAGGRAKPYEQYF. As DNA, the CDR3 is TGTGCCAGCAGCTTAGCGGGAGGGAGGGCCAAGCCCTACGAGCAGTACTTC.

This clonotype was detected many times. The chain combines TRBV29-1 with TRBJ1-5; perhaps TRBD1 as D (5 bases). The CDR3 has 13 residues. The V end was cut by 7 bases, the J end by 7 bases, with 17 bases between. In germline, CDR1 is SQVTM, CDR2 ANQGSEA. This chain's CDR3 is CSAVGHGGQPQHF. In nucleotides, the CDR3 is TGCAGCGCCGTAGGACACGGCGGCCAGCCCCAGCATTTT.

This sequence joins TRBV19 and TRBJ2-2; D is possibly TRBD2 (6 bases). The CDR3 runs 14 residues. CDR1 is LNHDA and CDR2 is SQIVND in the germline V gene (reference sequence). The ends were cut back, 5 bases at V and 2 bases at J, with 9 bases in the middle. CDR3 amino acids: CASSARDNTGELFF. For the CDR3, the DNA is TGTGCCAGTAGTGCGCGGGACAACACCGGGGAGCTGTTTTTT.

This clonotype was found many times. The chain joins TRBV2 to TRBJ2-5, with D tentatively TRBD1 or TRBD2 (5 bases each). This CDR3 is built from 13 residues. Germline V gene data show CDR1 as SNHLY and CDR2 as FYNNEI. The V end was cut by 6 bases, the J end by 3 bases, with 11 bases between. The CDR3 loop reads CASRRVREETQYF. The CDR3 coding sequence is TGTGCCAGCAGGCGGGTCAGGGAAGAGACCCAGTACTTC.

The sample holds a few counts of this clonotype. The chain combines TRBV7-8 with TRBJ2-2, with D hard to call. V was cut by 1 base and J by 5 bases, with 11 bases left in between. The CDR3 has 15 residues. Germline loops: CDR1 SGHVS, CDR2 FQNEAQ. CDR3 bases: TGTGCCAGCAGCTTAGACCGGGTTAGGACCGGGGAGCTGTTTTTT. Its protein is CASSLDRVRTGELFF. Using reference TRBV7-8 and TRBJ2-2 for the parts outside the CDR3, the full variable domain is GAGVSQSPRYKVAKRGQDVALRCDPISGHVSLFWYQQALGQGPEFLTYFQNEAQLDKSGLPSDRFFAERPEGSVSTLKIQRTQQEDSAVYLCASSLDRVRTGELFFGEGSRLTVL.

The V and J genes are TRBV19 and TRBJ2-2, with D unclear. V was pared by 4 bases and J by 1 base, with 4 bases between. Germline V gives CDR1 LNHDA, CDR2 SQIVND (reference sequence). This CDR3 is built from 13 residues. DNA for the CDR3: TGTGCCAGTAGTAATATGAACACCGGGGAGCTGTTTTTT. It translates to CASSNMNTGELFF.

This clonotype was observed many times. The chain employs TRBV7-9 and TRBJ2-6, with TRBD1 identical over 7 bases. From germline, CDR1 is SEHNR and CDR2 FQNEAQ (reference sequence). This CDR3 spans 19 amino acids. Trimming took 5 bases from V and 0 from J; bases not matched to a gene: 13. CDR3 sequence: CASSPLLGGTLSGANVLTF. In nucleotides, the CDR3 is TGTGCCAGCAGCCCCTTGTTAGGGGGCACCCTCTCTGGGGCCAACGTCCTGACTTTC.

This clonotype came up many times. V is TRBV9 and J is TRBJ2-7, with 7 bases identical to TRBD1. The CDR3 covers 15 residues. Trimming cost V 0 bases and J 4 bases; bases outside gene matches: 7. Germline values: CDR1 SGDLS, CDR2 YYNGEE. The CDR3 is CASSVGTGRAYEQYF. The CDR3 DNA is TGTGCCAGCAGCGTAGGGACAGGTCGCGCGTACGAGCAGTACTTC.

This clonotype was counted many times. V usage is TRBV29-1 and J usage is TRBJ1-1, with 10 positions matching TRBD1. The CDR3 has 17 residues. CDR1 SQVTM and CDR2 ANQGSEA come from the germline V gene. Trimming removed 8 bases from V and 1 base from J; junction bases left unmatched: 16. CDR3 amino acids: CSPLNRDRGMKNTEAFF. The DNA for the CDR3 is TGCAGCCCTCTTAACCGGGACAGGGGTATGAAGAACACTGAAGCTTTCTTT.

This clonotype appeared many times. This chain links TRBV11-1 with TRBJ2-6, with D hard to call. Germline V gives CDR1 SGHAT, CDR2 FQDESV (reference sequence). V was cut by 5 bases and J by 3 bases, with 11 bases left in between. The CDR3 covers 15 residues. CDR3 bases: TGTGCCAGCAGCGTTTCCCTAGTTGGGGCCAACGTCCTGACTTTC. Translation gives CASSVSLVGANVLTF. The full variable domain, completed using reference TRBV11-1 and TRBJ2-6, is EAEVAQSPRYKITEKSQAVAFWCDPISGHATLYWYRQILGQGPELLVQFQDESVVDDSQLPKDRFSAERLKGVDSTLKIQPAELGDSAMYLCASSVSLVGANVLTFGAGSRLTVL.

This clonotype occurred a few times. This sequence joins TRBV10-3 and TRBJ1-1; maybe TRBD1 (6 bases). V lost 10 bases to trimming and J lost 4 bases, with 16 bases between them. This CDR3 contains 13 residues. Looked up from germline, CDR1 is ENHRY and CDR2 is SYGVKD. CDR3 amino acids: CASMLGASTEAFF. As DNA, the CDR3 is TGTGCCAGTATGTTGGGGGCGAGCACTGAAGCTTTCTTT.

V usage is TRBV5-6 and J usage is TRBJ2-5; tentatively, D is TRBD1 or TRBD2 (6 bases each). Trimming pared 4 bases from V and 5 bases from J, leaving 12 bases between. Germline V gives CDR1 SGHDT, CDR2 YYEEEE. CDR3 length: 13 amino acids. The CDR3 DNA is TGTGCCAGCAGCGAGGACAGCGGGGAGACCCAGTACTTC. It specifies CASSEDSGETQYF.